One T cell receptor beta chain is described in this entry. This specimen belongs to a study of monozygotic twins with inflammatory bowel disease. TCRdb reprocessed the 5' RACE reads, keeping one entry per CDR3 protein, no DNA. Seen in this sample are 350,000 to 400,000 distinct CDR3 sequences; the ten most common clones hold 2.5% to 3%. The TCR was taken from a human donor with ulcerative colitis or Crohn's disease, or a healthy co-twin of an affected twin (not recorded which). Sequencing was done on a sample of blood.

The CDR3 region is CAWRRGTDYEQYF. The chain uses TRBV30 and TRBJ2-7; the D call of TRBD1 rests on TCRdb alone, since no DNA is present to check it. Germline loops: CDR1 GTSNPN, CDR2 SVGIG (reference sequence). This CDR3 comprises 13 residues.